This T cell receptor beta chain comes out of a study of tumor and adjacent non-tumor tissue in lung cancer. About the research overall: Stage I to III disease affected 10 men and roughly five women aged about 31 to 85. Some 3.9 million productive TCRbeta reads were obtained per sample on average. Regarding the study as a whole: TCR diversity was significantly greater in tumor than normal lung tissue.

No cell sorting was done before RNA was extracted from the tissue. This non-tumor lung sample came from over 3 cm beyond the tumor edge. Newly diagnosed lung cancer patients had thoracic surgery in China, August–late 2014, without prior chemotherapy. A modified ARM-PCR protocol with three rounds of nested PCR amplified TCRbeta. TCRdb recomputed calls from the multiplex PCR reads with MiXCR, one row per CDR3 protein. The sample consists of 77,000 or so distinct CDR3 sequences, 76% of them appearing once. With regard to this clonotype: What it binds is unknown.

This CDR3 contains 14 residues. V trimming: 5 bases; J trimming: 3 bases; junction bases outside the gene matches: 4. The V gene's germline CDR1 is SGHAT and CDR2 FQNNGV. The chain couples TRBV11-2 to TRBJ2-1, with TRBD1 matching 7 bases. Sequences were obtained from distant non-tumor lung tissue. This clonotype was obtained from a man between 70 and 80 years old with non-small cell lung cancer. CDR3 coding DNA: TGTGCCAGCAGCCTACAGGGGATCTACAATGAGCAGTTCTTC. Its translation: CASSLQGIYNEQFF.